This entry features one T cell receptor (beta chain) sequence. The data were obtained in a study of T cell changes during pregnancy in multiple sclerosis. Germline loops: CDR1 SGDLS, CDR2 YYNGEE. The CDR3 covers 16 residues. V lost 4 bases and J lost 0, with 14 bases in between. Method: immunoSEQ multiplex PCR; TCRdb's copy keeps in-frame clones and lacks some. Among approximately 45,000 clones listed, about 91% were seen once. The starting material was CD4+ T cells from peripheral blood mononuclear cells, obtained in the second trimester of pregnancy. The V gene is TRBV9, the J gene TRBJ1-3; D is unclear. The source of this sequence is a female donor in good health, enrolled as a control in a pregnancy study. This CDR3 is CASSPITTSSGNTIYF. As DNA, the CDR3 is TGTGCCAGCAGCCCCATTACCACGAGCTCTGGAAACACCATATATTTT. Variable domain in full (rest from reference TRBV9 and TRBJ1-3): DSGVTQTPKHLITATGQRVTLRCSPRSGDLSVYWYQQSLDQGLQFLIQYYNGEERAKGNILERFSAQQFPDLHSELNLSSLELGDSALYFCASSPITTSSGNTIYFGEGSWLTVV.